A single sample gave rise to the 15 T cell receptor beta chains below, sequenced in a study of blood T cell repertoires in COVID-19. Profiling relied on immunoSEQ multiplex PCR, and the TCRdb table lists in-frame clones only, not all of them. The repertoire consists of around 30,000 clones, with around 90% occurring once and the leading ten covering 10% to 15%. The sample was peripheral blood. These receptors came from a human donor in a cohort sampled during active COVID-19. The donor label of this sample is uncertain.

The chain is built from TRBV5-1 and TRBJ2-1; 9 positions match TRBD2. The CDR3 contains 17 residues. Germline values: CDR1 SGHRS, CDR2 YFSETQ. V was pared by 0 bases and J by 0 bases, with 4 bases of the junction left unmatched. CDR3 region: CASSLGLAASSYNEQFF. CDR3 sequence (DNA): TGCGCCAGCAGCTTGGGACTAGCGGCAAGCTCCTACAATGAGCAGTTCTTC.

This clone has only a few counts. The DNA of the CDR3 is TGTGCCAGCAGCTTAATCAGTAGGGGACTTTACTCCTACGAGCAGTACTTC. Protein product: CASSLISRGLYSYEQYF. This chain joins TRBV5-6 and TRBJ2-7; perhaps TRBD2 as D (6 bases). Germline-derived CDR1 and CDR2 are SGHDT and YYEEEE. The CDR3 is 17 amino acids. V lost 2 bases and J lost 0, with 18 bases in between.

The CDR3 is CASSVGGDRGYSPLHF. The CDR3 DNA reads as TGTGCCAGCAGCGTAGGGGGGGACAGGGGGTATTCACCCCTCCACTTT. This sequence joins TRBV9 and TRBJ1-6; 11 nucleotides match TRBD1. The length of the CDR3 is 16 residues. Unmatched junction bases numbered 4, after V lost 0 bases and J lost 8 bases. Germline V lookup: CDR1 SGDLS, CDR2 YYNGEE.

The genes are TRBV5-1 and TRBJ1-2; 9 bases fit TRBD1. Germline trimming cut 9 bases from V and 2 bases from J; bases unmatched to any gene: 8. The CDR3 contains 14 residues. Germline-derived CDR1 and CDR2 are SGHRS and YFSETQ. CDR3 sequence reads: CATSGQGSNYGYTF. CDR3 bases: TGCGCCACTTCGGGACAGGGATCAAACTATGGCTACACCTTC.

This chain joins TRBV5-1 and TRBJ2-2; 8 bases map to TRBD1. CDR1 is SGHRS, CDR2 YFSETQ, per germline. V lost 4 bases and J lost 5; bases outside the gene matches: 4. This CDR3 has 14 amino acids. In DNA, the CDR3 is TGCGCCAGCAGCGAACAGGGGGAAACCGGGGAGCTGTTTTTT. This encodes CASSEQGETGELFF.

The chain links TRBV6-1 to TRBJ2-3, with 9 bases lining up with TRBD2. CDR1 is MNHNS and CDR2 is SASEGT in the germline V gene. V gave up 1 base and J gave up 6 bases; unmatched junction bases: 8. The CDR3 has 16 amino acids. Here the CDR3 DNA reads TGTGCCAGCAGTGAAGGACTAGCGGCCAATAGTGATACGCAGTATTTT. It codes for CASSEGLAANSDTQYF.

V and J are TRBV6-2 or TRBV6-3 and TRBJ2-7; possible D gene TRBD1, 6 bases. V dropped 2 bases and J dropped 12 bases, with 14 bases sitting between them. Looked up from germline, CDR1 is MNHEY and CDR2 is SVGEGT. The CDR3 totals 12 residues. The CDR3 DNA follows: TGTGCCAGCAGTTACGAAGGACAGACGACGTACTTC. Protein: CASSYEGQTTYF.

The CDR3 bases are TGTGCCAGCAGCACAGATGAAGAGACCCAGTACTTC. It encodes CASSTDEETQYF. The rearrangement links TRBV2 to TRBJ2-5; D not resolved. The CDR3 loop spans 12 amino acids. In germline, CDR1 is SNHLY, CDR2 FYNNEI. The V and J ends lost 6 bases and 3 bases respectively, with 8 bases between them.

The J gene is TRBJ2-7, the V gene TRBV6-6; D is perhaps TRBD2 (5 bases). V lost 0 bases and J 9 bases, leaving 12 bases between the germline ends. The CDR3 is 13 amino acids. The germline CDR1 and CDR2 sequences are MNHNY and SVGAGI (reference sequence). The CDR3 loop reads CASSYSEVLTQYF. In nucleotides, the CDR3 is TGTGCCAGCAGTTACTCGGAGGTTTTAACGCAGTACTTC.

The CDR3 loop is CASSPDLFRQGPEQFF. In DNA form, the CDR3 reads TGTGCCAGCAGCCCCGATTTGTTCCGACAGGGGCCCGAGCAGTTCTTC. This rearrangement joins TRBV9 to TRBJ2-1; 8 bases fit TRBD1. The germline V gene encodes CDR1 SGDLS and CDR2 YYNGEE. V trimming: 4 bases; J trimming: 10 bases; junction bases outside the gene matches: 16. The CDR3 consists of 16 residues.

The rearrangement uses TRBV29-1 and TRBJ2-1, with TRBD2 as a possible D gene (5 bases). This CDR3 is built from 13 residues. Trimming took 2 bases from V and 7 from J, leaving 12 bases between them. In germline, CDR1 is SQVTM, CDR2 ANQGSEA. The CDR3 coding sequence is TGCAGCGTTGAAAAGTATACGGGAAATGAGCAGTTCTTC. It is translated as CSVEKYTGNEQFF.

This chain uses TRBV3-1 (or the pseudogene TRBV3-2) with TRBJ2-2, with 8 bases aligning to TRBD1. V was pared by 3 bases and J by 5 bases, with 5 bases of the junction left unmatched. The germline V gene has CDR1 LGHDT and CDR2 YNNKEL (reference sequence). The CDR3 loop spans 15 amino acids. For the CDR3, the DNA is TGTGCCAGCAGCCACCGACAGGGGATAACCGGGGAGCTGTTTTTT. This gives the protein CASSHRQGITGELFF.

The J gene is TRBJ2-5, the V gene TRBV7-9; 10 positions match TRBD1. Germline V gene lookup returns CDR1 SEHNR and CDR2 FQNEAQ (reference sequence). V was pared by 5 bases and J by 3 bases, with 6 bases of the junction left unmatched. The CDR3 spans 15 residues. CDR3 nucleotide sequence: TGTGCCAGCAGCGGCTCCGGGACAGGGGAAGAGACCCAGTACTTC. Amino acids: CASSGSGTGEETQYF.

This rearrangement joins TRBV30 to TRBJ1-2; D is possibly TRBD1 (5 bases). Germline assignment: CDR1 GTSNPN and CDR2 SVGIG (reference sequence). This CDR3 is 13 amino acids long. V was trimmed by 3 bases and J by 2 bases, leaving 10 bases between them. CDR3 loop: CAWRPGPNYGYTF. In nucleotides, the CDR3 is TGTGCCTGGAGGCCAGGGCCGAACTATGGCTACACCTTC.

CDR3 in DNA: TGTGCCAGCAGTTTGGCGGGACATGAGCAGTTCTTC. Translation: CASSLAGHEQFF. The rearrangement links TRBV28 to TRBJ2-1; the D gene is possibly TRBD2 (6 bases). Germline V gene data show CDR1 as MDHEN and CDR2 as SYDVKM. The CDR3 covers 12 residues. V lost 3 bases and J 8 bases, leaving 8 bases between the germline ends.